The source of this T cell receptor beta chain is a study of OX40 agonist ivuxolimab in advanced cancers. Study outcomes and limitations: By week 6 at 0.1 to 3.0 mg/kg, blood CD4+ and CD8+ T cells had expanded clonally. Partial responders dosed at 0.1-3.0 mg/kg displayed clonal expansion ranking among the lowest. More expanded clones were found, on average, in CD8+ than in CD4+ T cells.

Baseline, cycle 4 day 1, and cycle 7 day 1 were the blood sampling points. The data were produced by immunoSEQ multiplex PCR, yet TCRdb's version contains in-frame clones alone and is incomplete. The table shows more than 30,000 clones, with about 92% occurring only once. The germline V gene encodes CDR1 SGHAT and CDR2 FQNNGV. V shed 3 bases and J shed 2 bases, with 10 bases lying between them. This CDR3 region has 14 residues. Worth noting for this clone: Its specificity is unknown.

The sequenced sample was CD4+ or CD8+ T cells sorted from blood, obtained in a trial of the OX40 agonist ivuxolimab. The receptor's source is an adult with an advanced solid tumor such as melanoma, head and neck, liver or kidney cancer. The J gene is TRBJ1-1, the V gene TRBV11-2; D is perhaps TRBD1 (6 bases). CDR3 sequence (DNA): TGTGCCAGCAGCTTCGCAGGGGTAAACACTGAAGCTTTCTTT. This codes for CASSFAGVNTEAFF.